Below are 21 T cell receptor beta chains sequenced from a single sample in a study of tumor-infiltrating T cells and Merkel cell polyomavirus. In the study overall: The study examined CD8+ T cells specific for the Merkel cell polyomavirus KLL epitope.

Sequencing used immunoSEQ multiplex PCR; TCRdb keeps in-frame clones, though not all of them. The sample shows 20,000 to 25,000 clones, about 85% of them seen only once. Immunohistochemistry showed robust Merkel cell polyomavirus Large T antigen staining in every patient's tumor. Sequencing used lymph node tissue. The source is a man in his forties or fifties with Merkel cell carcinoma.

This sequence joins TRBV2 and TRBJ2-1, with 9 bases lining up with TRBD2. The CDR3 totals 17 residues. The V and J ends lost 7 bases and 2 bases, in that order; junction bases with no gene match: 12. In germline, CDR1 is SNHLY, CDR2 FYNNEI. The CDR3 coding sequence is TGTGCCAGCATGGAGTTTAGACTAGCGGCGACCTACAATGAGCAGTTCTTC. Its protein product is CASMEFRLAATYNEQFF.

This CDR3 reads CASSHRTGGRFYEQYF. CDR3 sequence (DNA): TGTGCCAGCAGCCACAGGACAGGTGGGAGGTTCTACGAGCAGTACTTC. The chain combines TRBV5-4 with TRBJ2-7; D is perhaps TRBD1 (7 bases). V was pared by 4 bases and J by 3 bases, with 20 bases between. This CDR3 comprises 16 residues. Germline loops: CDR1 SGHNT, CDR2 YYREEE (reference sequence). Drawing the rest from reference TRBV5-4 and TRBJ2-7, the complete variable domain is ETGVTQSPTHLIKTRGQQVTLRCSSQSGHNTVSWYQQALGQGPQFIFQYYREEENGRGNFPPRFSGLQFPNYSSELNVNALELDDSALYLCASSHRTGGRFYEQYFGPGTRLTVT.

This chain connects TRBV15 to TRBJ1-5, with 7 bases that match TRBD1. Trimming removed 1 base from V and 5 bases from J; junction bases left unmatched: 8. This CDR3 spans 16 amino acids. Looked up from germline, CDR1 is LNHNV and CDR2 is YYDKDF (reference sequence). For the CDR3, the DNA is TGTGCCACCAGCAGAGTAGGCGGGACAGCAGATCAGCCCCAGCATTTT. Its protein product is CATSRVGGTADQPQHF.

This chain uses TRBV9 with TRBJ1-3; D gene ambiguous. V lost 0 bases, J lost 1 base, and 8 bases lay in between. The CDR3 is 15 residues long. Germline CDR1 and CDR2: SGDLS and YYNGEE. In DNA, the CDR3 is TGTGCCAGCAGCGTAGGAGGTACTTCTGGAAACACCATATATTTT. Protein: CASSVGGTSGNTIYF.

The chain has TRBV27 and TRBJ2-3, with 7 bases fitting TRBD1. Germline loops: CDR1 MNHEY, CDR2 SMNVEV (reference sequence). CDR3 length: 13 residues. The junction had 3 bases not matched to a gene; V was cut back by 3 bases and J by 6 bases. The CDR3 DNA reads as TGTGCCAGCAGTTTTACCAGGGGGGATACGCAGTATTTT. This encodes CASSFTRGDTQYF.

This chain joins TRBV7-9 and TRBJ1-1; no clear D gene. Germline assignment: CDR1 SEHNR and CDR2 FQNEAQ (reference sequence). V shed 1 base and J shed 7 bases, with 13 bases lying between them. This CDR3 has 14 amino acids. CDR3 nucleotides: TGTGCCAGCAGCTTAGAAGTACGAGAAGTTGAAGCTTTCTTT. This sequence encodes CASSLEVREVEAFF.

The V and J genes are TRBV5-1 and TRBJ2-5; 7 bases are a match to TRBD1. V lost 2 bases and J lost 3; bases outside the gene matches: 1. Looked up from germline, CDR1 is SGHRS and CDR2 is YFSETQ. This CDR3 has 13 residues. The CDR3 coding sequence is TGCGCCAGCAGCTTAGGGACAGAAGAGACCCAGTACTTC. This encodes CASSLGTEETQYF.

The rearrangement joins TRBV13 to TRBJ2-5; D may be TRBD2 (6 bases). Trimming removed 8 bases from V and 5 bases from J, with 18 bases in between. This CDR3 is 14 amino acids long. Germline V gene lookup returns CDR1 PRHDT and CDR2 FYEKMQ (reference sequence). CDR3 region: CASRKRAGPETQYF. CDR3 nucleotides: TGTGCCAGCCGAAAAAGGGCGGGACCGGAGACCCAGTACTTC.

V is TRBV5-1 and J is TRBJ1-1; no reliable D call. Looked up from germline, CDR1 is SGHRS and CDR2 is YFSETQ. With 2 bases removed from V and 5 bases from J, the gap between germline ends came to 7 bases. This CDR3 is built from 12 residues. The CDR3 nucleotides are TGCGCCAGCAGCTTTGAGGGAACTGAAGCTTTCTTT. As protein: CASSFEGTEAFF. The variable domain in full, completed from reference TRBV5-1 and TRBJ1-1, reads KAGVTQTPRYLIKTRGQQVTLSCSPISGHRSVSWYQQTPGQGLQFLFEYFSETQRNKGNFPGRFSGRQFSNSRSEMNVSTLELGDSALYLCASSFEGTEAFFGQGTRLTVV.

This clone occurred once. The chain has TRBV7-9 and TRBJ1-2; TRBD1 matches 9 bases. The CDR3 consists of 15 residues. Germline lookup yields CDR1 SEHNR and CDR2 FQNEAQ (reference sequence). V trimming: 3 bases; J trimming: 2 bases; junction bases outside the gene matches: 4. As DNA, the CDR3 is TGTGCCAGCAGCTTGGTCGGGACAGGGAACTATGGCTACACCTTC. The encoded protein is CASSLVGTGNYGYTF.

This clone showed up just once. The chain links TRBV20-1 to TRBJ2-7; TRBD1 matches 8 bases. This CDR3 contains 11 residues. V shed 8 bases, J shed 5 bases, and the junction held 5 bases outside the gene matches. The V gene's germline CDR1 is DFQATT and CDR2 SNEGSKA (reference sequence). Here the CDR3 reads CSPKQGDEQYF. CDR3 bases: TGCAGTCCGAAACAGGGGGACGAGCAGTACTTC.

This rearrangement joins TRBV30 to TRBJ1-5; D not certain. Germline CDR1 reads GTSNPN; CDR2 reads SVGIG (reference sequence). Trimming stripped 3 bases from V and 7 bases from J, with 16 bases between. The CDR3 has 14 amino acids. In nucleotides, the CDR3 is TGTGCCTGGAGCCCCGGCCGGGTGTCCCAGCCCCAGCATTTT. As protein: CAWSPGRVSQPQHF.

V is TRBV2 and J is TRBJ2-5, with D tentatively TRBD1 (5 bases). The CDR3 spans 13 residues. Between the trimmed V and J ends, which lost 7 bases and 3 bases, there was a span of 12 bases. Looked up from germline, CDR1 is SNHLY and CDR2 is FYNNEI. The CDR3, as DNA: TGTGCCAGCATCTCCGACAGAGAAGAGACCCAGTACTTC. Its translation is CASISDREETQYF.

The V call is TRBV19, the J call TRBJ1-5; unclear D gene. The CDR3 totals 17 residues. Germline-derived CDR1 and CDR2 are LNHDA and SQIVND (reference sequence). The V gene lost 3 bases and the J gene lost 5 bases, with 20 bases spanning the gap. The CDR3 region is CASSMNGFSGAHQPQHF. CDR3 coding DNA: TGTGCCAGTAGTATGAATGGGTTCTCAGGCGCGCATCAGCCCCAGCATTTT.

In nucleotides, the CDR3 is TGTGCGGCAGGCTCCCTCTACGAGCAGTACTTC. This codes for CAAGSLYEQYF. This chain joins TRBV9 and TRBJ2-5; D gene ambiguous. Judging by the DNA end, TRBJ2-7 fits better; the J call may be wrong. From germline, CDR1 is SGDLS and CDR2 YYNGEE. The CDR3 extends over 11 amino acids.

The V call is TRBV7-3, the J call TRBJ2-3; maybe TRBD2 (6 bases). The CDR3 consists of 15 residues. Germline V gives CDR1 SGHTA, CDR2 FQGTGA. V dropped 2 bases and J dropped 6 bases, with 15 bases sitting between them. CDR3 in amino acids: CASSLSAGSTDTQYF. The CDR3 coding sequence is TGTGCCAGCAGCTTATCCGCGGGATCTACGGATACGCAGTATTTT.

The genes are TRBV7-9 and TRBJ1-3, with D uncertain. The germline gives CDR1 SEHNR, CDR2 FQNEAQ (reference sequence). The CDR3 loop spans 14 amino acids. V was pared by 0 bases and J by 9 bases, with 12 bases between. The DNA for the CDR3 is TGTGCCAGCAGCTTAGCGGGCCGAGAAGGCACCATATATTTT. Translating gives CASSLAGREGTIYF.

A single count supports this clone. The chain uses TRBV28 and TRBJ1-2; D uncertain. The CDR3 is 14 amino acids. Trimming took off 3 bases at V and 10 bases at J, with 18 bases between the two ends. Germline-derived CDR1 and CDR2 are MDHEN and SYDVKM. The CDR3, as DNA: TGTGCCAGCAGTTTGGGAGGCTTTGCACCCGACTACACCTTC. Encoded protein: CASSLGGFAPDYTF.

The chain is built from TRBV7-2 and TRBJ2-7; 7 positions agree with TRBD1. The CDR3 has 13 residues. V shed 5 bases and J 3 bases; nucleotides not matched to a gene: 4. Germline CDR1 and CDR2: SGHTA and FQGNSA. CDR3 in amino acids: CASSLGTVYEQYF. CDR3 sequence (DNA): TGTGCCAGCAGCCTAGGGACAGTCTACGAGCAGTACTTC.

This clone was seen just once. J is TRBJ2-7 and V is TRBV7-2; TRBD2 matches 9 bases. The CDR3 is 15 residues long. Germline loops: CDR1 SGHTA, CDR2 FQGNSA. The trim removed 5 bases at V and 6 bases at J, leaving 11 bases unmatched. CDR3 region: CASSPVSGRPSEQYF. In nucleotides, the CDR3 is TGTGCCAGCAGCCCCGTTAGCGGGAGACCGAGCGAGCAGTACTTC.

V is TRBV5-5 and J is TRBJ2-7, with a tentative D call TRBD1 (6 bases). Germline V gives CDR1 SGHKS, CDR2 YYEKEE (reference sequence). V was clipped by 4 bases and J by 2 bases, with 19 bases between them. The CDR3 spans 16 residues. CDR3 in amino acids: CASSPSWTATTYEQYF. In nucleotides, the CDR3 is TGTGCCAGCAGCCCATCGTGGACAGCGACAACCTACGAGCAGTACTTC.